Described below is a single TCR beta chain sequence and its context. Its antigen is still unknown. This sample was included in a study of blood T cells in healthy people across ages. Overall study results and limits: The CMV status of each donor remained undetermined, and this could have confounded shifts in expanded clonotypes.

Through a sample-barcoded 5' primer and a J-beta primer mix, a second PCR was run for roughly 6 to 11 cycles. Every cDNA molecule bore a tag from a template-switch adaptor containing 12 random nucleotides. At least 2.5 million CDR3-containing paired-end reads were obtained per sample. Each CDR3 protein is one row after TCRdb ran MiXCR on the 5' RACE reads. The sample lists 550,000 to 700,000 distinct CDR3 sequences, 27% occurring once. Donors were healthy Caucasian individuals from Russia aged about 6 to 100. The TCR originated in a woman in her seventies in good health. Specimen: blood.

The CDR3: CASRGSRQGYEQYF. The CDR3 nucleotides are TGTGCCAGCAGGGGGTCTAGACAGGGTTACGAGCAGTACTTC. This chain links TRBV25-1 with TRBJ2-7; 7 bases are shared with TRBD1. The germline V gene has CDR1 MGHDK and CDR2 SYGVNS. The CDR3 has 14 residues. The junction had 9 bases not matched to a gene; V was cut back by 6 bases and J by 4 bases.